This TCR beta chain was sequenced in a study of control samples from healthy donors and cancer patients. CDR3 size: 12 residues. From germline, CDR1 is SGHNT and CDR2 YENEEA. V was pared by 0 bases and J by 7 bases, with 7 bases between. The repertoire was sequenced with immunoSEQ multiplex PCR; TCRdb's copy has only in-frame clones and lacks some. Among under 70,000 clones listed, 88% were seen once. Material for sequencing was blood. V is TRBV11-3 and J is TRBJ2-7, with D unresolved. This receptor was obtained from a man aged 45 to 65 in good health. This chain's CDR3 is CASSLDHGEQYF. Here the CDR3 DNA reads TGTGCCAGCAGCTTAGATCATGGGGAGCAGTACTTC.